The TCR beta chain described here comes from a study of T-cell reconstitution after alpha-beta-depleted transplantation in children. The TCRbeta library was prepared with unique molecular identifiers. TCRdb passed the PCR reads through MiXCR, listing each CDR3 protein once. The sample has approximately 500,000 distinct CDR3 sequences, roughly a tenth seen once. Whole-study findings and limits: Diversity and T-cell counts at one year after transplant derived mostly from new T cells.

This clonotype appeared many times. Its antigen remains unidentified. The receptor was isolated from a child aged 2 to 10 with inherited bone marrow failure, due to receive a stem cell transplant. This sample comprised PBMCs, obtained before TCRalphabeta/CD19-depleted stem cell transplant.

The CDR3 DNA follows: TGCAGTGCTAGAGATGGCCGGGAAAACACTGAAGCTTTCTTT. Its translation: CSARDGRENTEAFF. The chain uses TRBV20-1 and TRBJ1-1, with D hard to call. The germline V gene encodes CDR1 DFQATT and CDR2 SNEGSKA (reference sequence). V was clipped by 0 bases and J by 2 bases, with 10 bases between them. The CDR3 consists of 14 residues.